The 29 T cell receptor beta chains presented below share a single source sample, sequenced in a study of blood T cells in healthy people across ages. The second PCR ran about 6 to 12 cycles with a sample-barcoded 5' primer and J-beta primers. TCRdb redid the calling of the 5' RACE reads with MiXCR, one entry per CDR3 protein. This table holds more than 800,000 distinct CDR3 sequences, about 28% found once. Sequencing input: blood. The receptors derive from a woman older than 75 in good health.

This clonotype was observed at least ten times. The chain combines TRBV6-6 with TRBJ1-2, with 7 nucleotides matching TRBD1. The CDR3 has 14 amino acids. V was clipped by 0 bases and J by 6 bases; unmatched bases: 4. Germline V gene sequence: CDR1 MNHNY, CDR2 SVGAGI (reference sequence). CDR3 in amino acids: CASSYSTGIDGYTF. The DNA of the CDR3 is TGTGCCAGCAGTTACTCGACAGGGATCGATGGCTACACCTTC.

This clonotype was observed at least ten times. The chain recombines TRBV9 with TRBJ2-3, with 8 bases that match TRBD2. CDR1 SGDLS and CDR2 YYNGEE come from the germline V gene. CDR3 length: 15 amino acids. With 0 bases clipped from V and 4 bases from J, the junction kept 4 bases outside the gene matches. CDR3 bases: TGTGCCAGCAGCGTAGAGGCGGGGGGACCAGATACGCAGTATTTT. Residues: CASSVEAGGPDTQYF.

This sequence joins TRBV12-3 or TRBV12-4 and TRBJ2-7; D not certain. V was clipped by 2 bases and J by 3 bases, with 5 bases between them. The CDR3 loop spans 12 amino acids. The CDR3 bases are TGTGCCAGCAGTTTAATCTTCTACGAGCAGTACTTC. Its protein product is CASSLIFYEQYF.

This clonotype was recorded many times. Here the CDR3 DNA reads TGTGCCAGCAGCTTAACAACCACCCGAGACAGGGGTCGGGAGACCCAGTACTTC. As protein: CASSLTTTRDRGRETQYF. The rearrangement links TRBV7-9 to TRBJ2-5; 8 bases are shared with TRBD1. Trimming cost V 2 bases and J 5 bases; bases outside gene matches: 16. CDR1 is SEHNR and CDR2 is FQNEAQ in the germline V gene (reference sequence). The CDR3 has 18 residues. Filled out from reference TRBV7-9 and TRBJ2-5, the complete variable domain reads DTGVSQNPRHKITKRGQNVTFRCDPISEHNRLYWYRQTLGQGPEFLTYFQNEAQLEKSRLLSDRFSAERPKGSFSTLEIQRTEQGDSAMYLCASSLTTTRDRGRETQYFGPGTRLLVL.

This clonotype was picked up many times. The genes are TRBV5-1 and TRBJ2-3; the match to TRBD2 covers 12 bases. The germline CDR1 and CDR2 sequences are SGHRS and YFSETQ. This CDR3 is 15 amino acids long. Trimming at V came to 3 bases and at J to 5 bases, leaving 4 bases not matched to a gene. The CDR3 DNA is TGCGCCAGCAGCTCTAGCGGGGGGGCCAGAGATACGCAGTATTTT. Translated, it gives CASSSSGGARDTQYF.

The rearrangement uses TRBV20-1 and TRBJ1-1; D remains unclear. The CDR3 has 13 residues. Looked up from germline, CDR1 is DFQATT and CDR2 is SNEGSKA (reference sequence). V was shortened by 6 bases and J by 1 base, with 12 bases between the two germline ends. The CDR3 here is CSAIKAGNTEAFF. DNA of the CDR3: TGCAGTGCCATCAAGGCTGGGAACACTGAAGCTTTCTTT.

This clonotype has a handful of counts. The chain links TRBV19 to TRBJ2-1; D is possibly TRBD1 (6 bases). The CDR3 consists of 13 residues. Germline CDR1 LNHDA, CDR2 SQIVND (reference sequence). V was cut by 6 bases and J by 10 bases, with 16 bases left in between. CDR3 sequence: CASSNAGVREQFF. CDR3 coding DNA: TGTGCCAGTAGCAATGCAGGGGTTCGGGAGCAGTTCTTC.

This clonotype was recorded a few times. Being one base from a much bigger clone, this may be a read error. CDR3 in DNA: TGTGTCACTACGGGGGACGGATTGAACACTGAAGCTTTCTTT. It encodes CVTTGDGLNTEAFF. V and J are TRBV10-3 and TRBJ1-1, with D maybe TRBD1 (5 bases). The germline CDR1 and CDR2 sequences are ENHRY and SYGVKD. The CDR3 is 14 amino acids.

The chain employs TRBV7-9 and TRBJ1-1, with a weak D call TRBD1 (5 bases). The CDR3 totals 13 residues. Germline V gene data show CDR1 as SEHNR and CDR2 as FQNEAQ (reference sequence). Trimming left V 5 bases short and J 8 bases short, with 15 bases between. CDR3 in amino acids: CASSPGPFGEAFF. CDR3 DNA sequence: TGTGCCAGCAGCCCAGGGCCTTTCGGCGAAGCTTTCTTT.

This clonotype has more than one count but fewer than ten. The chain couples TRBV11-3 to TRBJ2-1; TRBD2 is a possible D gene (5 bases). V was pared by 2 bases and J by 9 bases, with 14 bases between. The CDR3 has 14 residues. Germline CDR1 SGHNT, CDR2 YENEEA. Written as DNA, the CDR3 is TGTGCCAGCAGCTTACGCCCCTCGGGAAGTGAGCAGTTCTTC. Its protein product is CASSLRPSGSEQFF.

This clonotype was counted at least ten times. The rearrangement joins TRBV6-2 or TRBV6-3 to TRBJ1-2; a weak D match, TRBD1 (5 bases). From germline, CDR1 is MNHEY and CDR2 SVGEGT. The CDR3 sequence is 13 residues long. Trimming stripped 7 bases from V and 8 bases from J, with 17 bases between. CDR3 nucleotide sequence: TGTGCCAGCACCATTAGCAGGGATCAAGGCTACACCTTC. It is translated as CASTISRDQGYTF.

The chain couples TRBV4-2 to TRBJ2-7; 8 nucleotides line up with TRBD2. Per germline, CDR1 LGHNA and CDR2 YNFKEQ. The trim removed 8 bases at V and 0 bases at J, leaving 6 bases unmatched. CDR3 length: 14 residues. This CDR3 reads CASSSGSLSYEQYF. The CDR3 nucleotides are TGTGCCAGCTCCAGCGGGAGCCTCTCCTACGAGCAGTACTTC.

The chain recombines TRBV7-2 with TRBJ2-3; 10 bases agree with TRBD2. V gave up 3 bases and J gave up 1 base; unmatched junction bases: 4. This CDR3 has 16 amino acids. Germline values: CDR1 SGHTA, CDR2 FQGNSA. The CDR3, as DNA: TGTGCCAGCAGCTTCCCCGGGACTAGCGGCACAGATACGCAGTATTTT. It translates to CASSFPGTSGTDTQYF.

V usage is TRBV5-6 and J usage is TRBJ2-7, with D maybe TRBD2 (6 bases). Germline CDR1 SGHDT, CDR2 YYEEEE. This CDR3 comprises 18 residues. The V end lost 4 bases, the J end lost 0 bases, and 23 bases lay between the germline ends. The CDR3 DNA follows: TGTGCCAGCAGCCCGGATGGGGCGGGGACGCCCAGCTCCTACGAGCAGTACTTC. This translates into CASSPDGAGTPSSYEQYF.

About this clonotype: Being one base from a much bigger clone, this may be a read error. The chain recombines TRBV7-2 with TRBJ2-1, with 8 nucleotides matching TRBD2. Trimming removed 3 bases from V and 9 bases from J; junction bases left unmatched: 10. This CDR3 has 15 residues. Germline CDR1 is SGHTA and CDR2 is FQGNSA. CDR3 sequence (DNA): TGTGCCAGCAGCTTCGATCGCGGGGGGCGCGGTGAGCAGTTCTTC. It is translated as CASSFDRGGRGEQFF.

This clonotype came up once. This could be a read error, since a much larger clone is one nucleotide away. CDR3 in DNA: TGTGCCAGCAGTTTTGGGGGGATAAGAGCCACCTATGGCTGCACCTTC. The encoded protein is CASSFGGIRATYGCTF. The gene calls are TRBV12-3 or TRBV12-4 and TRBJ1-2; a weak D match, TRBD1 (5 bases). The CDR3 has 16 amino acids.

CDR3 nucleotide sequence: TGTGCCACCAATAGGGGTAACCAAGAGACCCAGTACTTC. Its translation: CATNRGNQETQYF. The chain couples TRBV6-7 to TRBJ2-5; tentative D call: TRBD1 (5 bases). TRBV6-7 is known as an ORF, though its function is uncertain. V was trimmed by 10 bases and J by 0 bases, leaving 12 bases between them. The CDR3 is 13 residues long.

The J gene is TRBJ1-4, the V gene TRBV11-2, with unresolved D. V was shortened by 5 bases and J by 0 bases, with 16 bases between the two germline ends. The CDR3 is 17 amino acids. The germline gives CDR1 SGHAT, CDR2 FQNNGV. The CDR3 DNA follows: TGTGCCAGCAGCCCGACCCTTCAAGGATCAACTAATGAAAAACTGTTTTTT. Its protein product is CASSPTLQGSTNEKLFF.

There are a few counts of this clonotype. The DNA of the CDR3 is TGTGCCAGCAATGGGGGATCGACTCGAGATACGCAGTATTTT. This encodes CASNGGSTRDTQYF. This chain links TRBV6-5 with TRBJ2-3; either TRBD1 or TRBD2 may fit D (5 bases each). Looked up from germline, CDR1 is MNHEY and CDR2 is SVGAGI. The CDR3 has 14 residues. The V end lost 7 bases, the J end lost 5 bases, and 16 bases lay between the germline ends.

Only a few counts were recorded for this clonotype. The chain couples TRBV6-6 to TRBJ1-5; D not resolved. Germline-derived CDR1 and CDR2 are MNHNY and SVGAGI (reference sequence). The V end lost 0 bases, the J end lost 6 bases, and 15 bases lay between the germline ends. The CDR3 sequence is 16 residues long. The CDR3 nucleotides are TGTGCCAGCAGTTACTCGATGGGCGGGCACAGTCAGCCCCAGCATTTT. The encoded protein is CASSYSMGGHSQPQHF.

This chain connects TRBV6-1 to TRBJ2-3, with 10 bases lining up with TRBD2. The V gene end was trimmed by 6 bases and the J gene end by 0 bases; junction bases not matched to a gene: 12. The CDR3 runs to 18 residues. In germline, CDR1 is MNHNS, CDR2 SASEGT. CDR3 sequence: CASSLWLAGAGSTDTQYF. In nucleotides, the CDR3 is TGTGCCAGCAGCTTGTGGCTAGCGGGGGCAGGTAGCACAGATACGCAGTATTTT.

The J gene is TRBJ1-4, the V gene TRBV4-1; D gene ambiguous. The CDR3 extends over 16 amino acids. V was trimmed by 1 base and J by 2 bases, leaving 11 bases between them. Germline lookup yields CDR1 MGHRA and CDR2 YSYEKL. CDR3 residues: CASSQAGSWTNEKLFF. DNA of the CDR3: TGCGCCAGCAGCCAAGCGGGGAGTTGGACTAATGAAAAACTGTTTTTT.

Regarding this clonotype: It may be a read error: a sequence one base away is much more abundant. V and J are TRBV12-3 or TRBV12-4 and TRBJ2-1; 11 bases are a match to TRBD2. The better agreement between TRBJ2-7 and the DNA end casts doubt on the J call. CDR3 length: 15 residues. The CDR3, as DNA: TGTGCCAGCAGTTCACTAGCGGGGGTGGGCAATGAGCAGTACTTC. Its translation is CASSSLAGVGNEQYF.

This clonotype came up many times. CDR3 coding DNA: TGTGCCAGCAGCTTTCAGACTAGCGGGGGTCGAGAGACCCAGTACTTC. It yields the protein CASSFQTSGGRETQYF. V is TRBV7-2 and J is TRBJ2-5; 12 nucleotides line up with TRBD2. This CDR3 region has 16 residues. In germline, CDR1 is SGHTA, CDR2 FQGNSA. Germline trimming cut 3 bases from V and 4 bases from J; bases unmatched to any gene: 6.

This clonotype was recorded at least ten times. The rearrangement uses TRBV24-1 and TRBJ2-3; D is tentatively TRBD1 or TRBD2 (5 bases each). Trimming removed 7 bases at V and 6 bases at J, with 19 bases between. The CDR3 has 15 amino acids. Germline CDR1 reads KGHDR; CDR2 reads SFDVKD. The CDR3 sequence is CATSVPGTSADTQYF. CDR3 coding DNA: TGTGCCACCAGCGTCCCGGGGACCAGCGCTGATACGCAGTATTTT.

This clonotype was detected only a few times. The chain couples TRBV29-1 to TRBJ1-2; 12 bases are a match to TRBD1. The V gene end was trimmed by 5 bases and the J gene end by 8 bases; junction bases not matched to a gene: 15. The germline V gene has CDR1 SQVTM and CDR2 ANQGSEA. The CDR3 runs 16 residues. CDR3 in DNA: TGCAGCGTTAACAAAGGGACAGGGGGCGCAGGGTGGGGCTACACCTTC. Residues: CSVNKGTGGAGWGYTF. The variable domain in full, with the rest retrieved from reference TRBV29-1 and TRBJ1-2, is SAVISQKPSRDICQRGTSLTIQCQVDSQVTMMFWYRQQPGQSLTLIATANQGSEATYESGFVIDKFPISRPNLTFSTLTVSNMSPEDSSIYLCSVNKGTGGAGWGYTFGSGTRLTVV.

This rearrangement joins TRBV6-1 to TRBJ2-5; D is possibly TRBD1 (5 bases). V shed 2 bases and J shed 11 bases, with 30 bases lying between them. The CDR3 loop spans 18 amino acids. Germline values: CDR1 MNHNS, CDR2 SASEGT. The CDR3 protein is CASSEHFSRQGSYNEQYF. In nucleotides, the CDR3 is TGTGCCAGCAGTGAACATTTTTCTCGGCAGGGCTCCTACAATGAGCAGTACTTC.

The V call is TRBV6-5, the J call TRBJ1-4; D is uncertain. Germline CDR1 and CDR2: MNHEY and SVGAGI. Trimming took 0 bases from V and 7 from J, leaving 12 bases between them. This CDR3 has 15 residues. The CDR3 protein is CASSYSPKAGEKLFF. CDR3 sequence (DNA): TGTGCCAGCAGTTACTCCCCTAAAGCGGGTGAAAAACTGTTTTTT.

This clonotype was seen repeatedly, ten times or more. The chain links TRBV5-1 to TRBJ2-3; TRBD1 matches 8 bases. Germline V CDR1 and CDR2: SGHRS, YFSETQ. V shed 4 bases and J 4 bases; nucleotides not matched to a gene: 8. The CDR3 has 15 amino acids. CDR3 in amino acids: CASSPGQGLADTQYF. CDR3 sequence (DNA): TGCGCCAGCAGCCCCGGACAGGGTTTGGCAGATACGCAGTATTTT.